Presented here are 19 T cell receptor beta chains from one specimen sequenced in a study of cytomegalovirus exposure and HLA in healthy donors. Use of 60 Vbeta and 13 Jbeta primers characterized the PCR. Profiling relied on immunoSEQ multiplex PCR, and the TCRdb table lists in-frame clones only, not all of them. In the table there are 180,000 or so clones, over 80% of which are singletons. Material for sequencing was PBMCs. The receptors stem from a middle-aged man in good health and CMV-seronegative.

This chain uses TRBV30 with TRBJ1-6; 7 nucleotides agree with TRBD1. The CDR3 extends over 13 amino acids. The junction had 5 bases not matched to a gene; V was cut back by 6 bases and J by 6 bases. Germline V lookup: CDR1 GTSNPN, CDR2 SVGIG (reference sequence). The CDR3 nucleotides are TGTGCCTGTAACAGGGGACCTAATTCACCCCTCCACTTT. Encoded protein: CACNRGPNSPLHF.

This chain links TRBV6-6 with TRBJ2-7; D unclear. CDR3 length: 14 residues. Germline CDR1 and CDR2: MNHNY and SVGAGI (reference sequence). V lost 0 bases and J 3 bases, leaving 9 bases between the germline ends. The CDR3 sequence is CASSYSTTGYEQYF. The DNA for the CDR3 is TGTGCCAGCAGTTACTCGACCACGGGCTACGAGCAGTACTTC.

The rearrangement uses TRBV7-2 and TRBJ2-7; D remains ambiguous. This CDR3 contains 13 residues. Germline CDR1 is SGHTA and CDR2 is FQGNSA. Trimming stripped 1 base from V and 7 bases from J, with 11 bases between. CDR3 in amino acids: CASSLGQIIEQYF. The CDR3 DNA reads TGTGCCAGCAGCTTAGGCCAGATTATAGAGCAGTACTTC.

This sequence joins TRBV6-1 and TRBJ1-1, with TRBD1 matching over 8 bases. This CDR3 spans 15 amino acids. Unmatched junction bases numbered 5, after V lost 5 bases and J lost 0 bases. CDR1 and CDR2 (germline): MNHNS, SASEGT. The CDR3 DNA reads as TGTGCCAGCAGTCCGTGGACAGGGATGAACACTGAAGCTTTCTTT. This codes for CASSPWTGMNTEAFF.

The chain employs TRBV15 and TRBJ2-7; TRBD1 agrees at 7 bases. The CDR3 is made up of 14 amino acids. Per germline, CDR1 LNHNV and CDR2 YYDKDF (reference sequence). V shed 2 bases, J shed 1 base, and the junction held 2 bases outside the gene matches. CDR3 protein: CATSRRDRSYEQYF. CDR3 nucleotide sequence: TGTGCCACCAGCAGACGGGACAGATCCTACGAGCAGTACTTC.

The V gene is TRBV29-1, the J gene TRBJ2-5, with 8 bases fitting TRBD2. The DNA end lines up better with TRBJ2-7; the J call may be wrong. The CDR3 covers 13 residues. Germline-derived CDR1 and CDR2 are SQVTM and ANQGSEA. CDR3 in amino acids: CSVDGGTSYEQYF. The CDR3 region has the DNA TGCAGCGTTGATGGCGGGACTAGCTACGAGCAGTACTTC.

Turning to this clone: Other DNA sequences of this sample code for an identical CDR3. The gene calls are TRBV7-3 and TRBJ2-1; D is unresolved. CDR3 length: 15 amino acids. Looked up from germline, CDR1 is SGHTA and CDR2 is FQGTGA. V gave up 1 base and J gave up 0 bases, with 7 bases separating them. The CDR3 DNA follows: TGTGCCAGCAGCTTAAACAGAGACTCCTACAATGAGCAGTTCTTC. Its translation is CASSLNRDSYNEQFF.

The chain links TRBV19 to TRBJ1-1; D remains unclear. Trimming took off 2 bases at V and 3 bases at J, with 10 bases between the two ends. The CDR3 has 14 residues. The germline V gene has CDR1 LNHDA and CDR2 SQIVND (reference sequence). The CDR3 is CASSIRQAHTEAFF. As DNA, the CDR3 is TGTGCCAGTAGTATAAGGCAGGCGCACACTGAAGCTTTCTTT.

The rearrangement links TRBV28 to TRBJ1-6; 9 bases are shared with TRBD1. This CDR3 has 18 residues. Germline V lookup: CDR1 MDHEN, CDR2 SYDVKM. Trimming at V came to 1 base and at J to 7 bases, leaving 11 bases not matched to a gene. CDR3 DNA: TGTGCCAGCAGTTTATACGGCCGGACAGGGGAGAGGAATTCACCCCTCCACTTT. Translated, it gives CASSLYGRTGERNSPLHF.

The CDR3 DNA reads as TGTGCCAGCAGCTCCCCCGTCTCCTACGAGCAGTACTTC. It codes for CASSSPVSYEQYF. The chain carries TRBV7-8 and TRBJ2-7; the D is unclear. Germline CDR1 and CDR2: SGHVS and FQNEAQ. CDR3 length: 13 amino acids. The V end lost 4 bases, the J end lost 0 bases, and 7 bases lay between the germline ends.

This clone was observed a handful of times. V is TRBV7-3 and J is TRBJ2-5, with TRBD2 matching over 9 bases. From germline, CDR1 is SGHTA and CDR2 FQGTGA. This CDR3 has 15 amino acids. Losses at the gene ends were 6 bases for V and 5 bases for J; bases not matched to a gene: 10. The CDR3 sequence is CASSSRSRGGETQYF. CDR3 DNA: TGTGCCAGCAGTAGTAGGTCGCGGGGGGGGGAGACCCAGTACTTC.

The V and J genes are TRBV7-2 and TRBJ1-2; 7 bases align to TRBD1. The V and J ends lost 6 bases and 2 bases, in that order; junction bases with no gene match: 3. Germline CDR1 SGHTA, CDR2 FQGNSA. CDR3 length: 13 amino acids. CDR3 sequence (DNA): TGTGCCAGCAGTTTACAGGGGAACTATGGCTACACCTTC. Translation gives CASSLQGNYGYTF.

The gene calls are TRBV15 and TRBJ1-5, with TRBD1 matching 10 bases. V shed 1 base, J shed 6 bases, and the junction held 9 bases outside the gene matches. Germline CDR1 reads LNHNV; CDR2 reads YYDKDF (reference sequence). CDR3 length equals 17 residues. CDR3 in DNA: TGTGCCACCAGCAGAGGGGGGGGACAGGGGCTCGGTCAGCCCCAGCATTTT. Protein product: CATSRGGGQGLGQPQHF. Based on the CDR3 plus reference TRBV15 and TRBJ1-5, the full variable domain is DAMVIQNPRYQVTQFGKPVTLSCSQTLNHNVMYWYQQKSSQAPKLLFHYYDKDFNNEADTPDNFQSRRPNTSFCFLDIRSPGLGDTAMYLCATSRGGGQGLGQPQHFGDGTRLSIL.

The genes are TRBV14 and TRBJ1-4; no reliable D call. The V and J ends lost 6 bases and 3 bases respectively, with 5 bases between them. Germline-derived CDR1 and CDR2 are SGHDN and FVKESK. The length of the CDR3 is 12 residues. The CDR3 loop reads CASSYSNEKLFF. The DNA of the CDR3 is TGTGCCAGCAGTTATTCTAATGAAAAACTGTTTTTT.

This clone came up a few times. The V and J genes are TRBV25-1 and TRBJ2-1; TRBD2 aligns across 9 bases. The CDR3 is 18 residues long. Trimming cost V 2 bases and J 4 bases; bases outside gene matches: 12. Germline assignment: CDR1 MGHDK and CDR2 SYGVNS. CDR3 sequence: CASSEGIMGGRVYNEQFF. Written as DNA, the CDR3 is TGTGCCAGCAGTGAAGGGATTATGGGCGGGAGGGTTTACAATGAGCAGTTCTTC.

The rearrangement links TRBV27 to TRBJ1-4; TRBD1 aligns across 7 bases. The CDR3 is 14 residues long. J gave up 8 bases and V 7 bases, and 10 bases lay outside the gene matches. Germline CDR1 MNHEY, CDR2 SMNVEV (reference sequence). This CDR3 is CASTPGDSPEKLFF. The CDR3 coding sequence is TGTGCCAGCACTCCAGGGGACAGTCCCGAAAAACTGTTTTTT.

This chain links TRBV28 with TRBJ2-3, with 7 bases aligning to TRBD2. Losses at the gene ends were 3 bases for V and 3 bases for J; bases not matched to a gene: 6. The CDR3 spans 15 residues. CDR1 MDHEN and CDR2 SYDVKM come from the germline V gene. The CDR3, as DNA: TGTGCCAGCAGTTTTGAGACAGCGGGGACAGATACGCAGTATTTT. Translation: CASSFETAGTDTQYF.

The V and J genes are TRBV6-5 and TRBJ1-2, with D possibly being TRBD1 (6 bases). Germline V gene sequence: CDR1 MNHEY, CDR2 SVGAGI. The CDR3 extends over 15 amino acids. V was shortened by 6 bases and J by 4 bases, with 18 bases between the two germline ends. The CDR3 region has the DNA TGTGCCAGCAGAAGAATGATCGGGACACTCTATGGCTACACCTTC. This encodes CASRRMIGTLYGYTF.

The chain couples TRBV9 to TRBJ2-5; 10 bases map to TRBD2. Germline loops: CDR1 SGDLS, CDR2 YYNGEE. The ends lost 4 bases at V and 5 bases at J; junction bases unmatched: 5. CDR3 size: 14 residues. CDR3 in amino acids: CASSYSGRRETQYF. CDR3 DNA sequence: TGTGCCAGCAGCTATAGCGGGAGGCGGGAGACCCAGTACTTC.